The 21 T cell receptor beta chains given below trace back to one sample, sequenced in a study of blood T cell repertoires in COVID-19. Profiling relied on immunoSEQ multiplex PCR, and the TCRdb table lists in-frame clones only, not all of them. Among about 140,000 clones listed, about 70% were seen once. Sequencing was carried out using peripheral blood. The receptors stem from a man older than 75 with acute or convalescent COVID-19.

CDR3 protein: CAAGTPGGGSGELFF. DNA of the CDR3: TGTGCCGCCGGGACCCCCGGGGGGGGATCCGGGGAGCTGTTTTTT. J is TRBJ2-2 and V is TRBV28; 8 nucleotides align to TRBD2. The CDR3 has 15 residues. J was trimmed by 6 bases and V by 11 bases; bases with no gene match: 14. Germline V gene data show CDR1 as MDHEN and CDR2 as SYDVKM.

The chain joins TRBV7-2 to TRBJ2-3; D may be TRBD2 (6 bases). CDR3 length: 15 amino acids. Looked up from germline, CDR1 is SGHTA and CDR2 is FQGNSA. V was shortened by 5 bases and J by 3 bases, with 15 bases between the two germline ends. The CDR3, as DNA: TGTGCCAGCAGCCCGAGGCGGGGCGGAACAGATACGCAGTATTTT. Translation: CASSPRRGGTDTQYF.

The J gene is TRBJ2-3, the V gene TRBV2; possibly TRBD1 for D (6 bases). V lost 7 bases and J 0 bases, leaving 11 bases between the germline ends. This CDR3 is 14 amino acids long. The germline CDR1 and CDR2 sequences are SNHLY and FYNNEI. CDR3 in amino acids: CASNRDGSTDTQYF. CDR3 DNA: TGTGCCAGCAACAGGGACGGAAGCACAGATACGCAGTATTTT.

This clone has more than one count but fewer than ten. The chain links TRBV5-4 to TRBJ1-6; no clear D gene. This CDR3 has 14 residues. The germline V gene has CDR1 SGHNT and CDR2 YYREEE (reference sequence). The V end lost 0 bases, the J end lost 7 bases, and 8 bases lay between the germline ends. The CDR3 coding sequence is TGTGCCAGCAGCTTGGGGTTGGAGAATTCACCCCTCCACTTT. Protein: CASSLGLENSPLHF.

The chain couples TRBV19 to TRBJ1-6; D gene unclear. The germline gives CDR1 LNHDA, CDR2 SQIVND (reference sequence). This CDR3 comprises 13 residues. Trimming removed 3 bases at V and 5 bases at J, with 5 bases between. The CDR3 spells CASSISDNSPLHF. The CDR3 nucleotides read TGTGCCAGTAGTATTTCGGATAATTCACCCCTCCACTTT.

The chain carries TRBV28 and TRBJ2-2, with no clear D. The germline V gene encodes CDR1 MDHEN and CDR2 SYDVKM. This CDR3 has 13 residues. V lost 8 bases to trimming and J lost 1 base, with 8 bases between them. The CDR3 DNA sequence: TGTGCCAGCCCCGAGCGGAACACCGGGGAGCTGTTTTTT. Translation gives CASPERNTGELFF. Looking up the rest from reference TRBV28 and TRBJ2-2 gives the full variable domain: DVKVTQSSRYLVKRTGEKVFLECVQDMDHENMFWYRQDPGLGLRLIYFSYDVKMKEKGDIPEGYSVSREKKERFSLILESASTNQTSMYLCASPERNTGELFFGEGSRLTVL.

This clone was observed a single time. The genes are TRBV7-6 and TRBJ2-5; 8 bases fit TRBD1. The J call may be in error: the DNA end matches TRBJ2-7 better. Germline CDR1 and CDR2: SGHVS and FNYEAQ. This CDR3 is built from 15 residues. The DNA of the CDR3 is TGTGCCAGCAGCTTGGGACAGGCGAGCGCCTACGAGCAGTACTTC. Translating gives CASSLGQASAYEQYF.

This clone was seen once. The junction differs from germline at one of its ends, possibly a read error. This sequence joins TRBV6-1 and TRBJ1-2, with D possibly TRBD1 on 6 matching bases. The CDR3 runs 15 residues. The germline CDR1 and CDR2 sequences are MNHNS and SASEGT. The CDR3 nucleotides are TGTGCCAGCAGCGAAGGGGGAGGCACTCTCTATGGCTACACCTTC. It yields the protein CASSEGGGTLYGYTF.

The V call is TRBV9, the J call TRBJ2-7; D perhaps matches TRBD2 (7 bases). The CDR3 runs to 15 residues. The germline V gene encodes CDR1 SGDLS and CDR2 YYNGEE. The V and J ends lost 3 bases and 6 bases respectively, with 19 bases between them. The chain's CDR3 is CASSEGGDRTPEQYF. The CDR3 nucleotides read TGTGCCAGCAGCGAGGGGGGGGACCGGACTCCCGAGCAGTACTTC. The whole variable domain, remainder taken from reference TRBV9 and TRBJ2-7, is DSGVTQTPKHLITATGQRVTLRCSPRSGDLSVYWYQQSLDQGLQFLIQYYNGEERAKGNILERFSAQQFPDLHSELNLSSLELGDSALYFCASSEGGDRTPEQYFGPGTRLTVT.

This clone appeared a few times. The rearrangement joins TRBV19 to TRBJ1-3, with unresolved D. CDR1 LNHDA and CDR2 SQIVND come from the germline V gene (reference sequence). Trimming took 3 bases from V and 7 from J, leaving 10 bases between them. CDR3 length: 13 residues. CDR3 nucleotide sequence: TGTGCCAGTAGTATCACTGGAGGGAACACCATATATTTT. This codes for CASSITGGNTIYF.

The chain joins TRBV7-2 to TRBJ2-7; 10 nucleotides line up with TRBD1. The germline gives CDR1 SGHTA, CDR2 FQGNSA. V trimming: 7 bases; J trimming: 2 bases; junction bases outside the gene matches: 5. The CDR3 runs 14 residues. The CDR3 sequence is CASTSTGGPYEQYF. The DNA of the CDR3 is TGTGCCAGCACCTCGACAGGGGGCCCCTACGAGCAGTACTTC.

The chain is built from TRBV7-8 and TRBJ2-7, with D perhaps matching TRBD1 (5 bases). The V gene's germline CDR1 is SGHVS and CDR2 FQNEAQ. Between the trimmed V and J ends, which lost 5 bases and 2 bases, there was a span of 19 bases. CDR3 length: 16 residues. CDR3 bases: TGTGCCAGCAGCCCAAGACCAGGGAATGCCGCCTACGAGCAGTACTTC. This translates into CASSPRPGNAAYEQYF.

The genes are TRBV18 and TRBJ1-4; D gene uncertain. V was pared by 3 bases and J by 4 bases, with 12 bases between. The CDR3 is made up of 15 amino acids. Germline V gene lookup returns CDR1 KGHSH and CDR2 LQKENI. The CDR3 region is CASSPREGGNEKLFF. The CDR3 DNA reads TGTGCCAGCTCACCCCGTGAGGGAGGTAATGAAAAACTGTTTTTT.

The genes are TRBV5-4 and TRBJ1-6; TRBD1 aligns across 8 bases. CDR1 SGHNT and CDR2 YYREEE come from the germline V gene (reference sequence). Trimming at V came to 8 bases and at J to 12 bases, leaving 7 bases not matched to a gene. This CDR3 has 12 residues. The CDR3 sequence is CASSITGGPLHF. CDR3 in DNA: TGTGCCAGTAGCATAACAGGGGGACCCCTCCACTTT.

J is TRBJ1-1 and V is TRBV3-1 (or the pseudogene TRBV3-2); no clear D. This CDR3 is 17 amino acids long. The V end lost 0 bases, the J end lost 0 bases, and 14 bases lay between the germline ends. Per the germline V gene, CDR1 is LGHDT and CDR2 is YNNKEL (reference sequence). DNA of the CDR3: TGTGCCAGCAGCCAAGATGGAGGGTCCGGCATGAACACTGAAGCTTTCTTT. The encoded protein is CASSQDGGSGMNTEAFF.

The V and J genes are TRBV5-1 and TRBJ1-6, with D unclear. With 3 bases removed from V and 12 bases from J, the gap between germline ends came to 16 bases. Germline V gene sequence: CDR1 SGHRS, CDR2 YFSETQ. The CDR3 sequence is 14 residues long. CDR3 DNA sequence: TGCGCCAGCAGCTACACCCCAGGCCGATTACCCCTCCACTTT. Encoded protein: CASSYTPGRLPLHF.

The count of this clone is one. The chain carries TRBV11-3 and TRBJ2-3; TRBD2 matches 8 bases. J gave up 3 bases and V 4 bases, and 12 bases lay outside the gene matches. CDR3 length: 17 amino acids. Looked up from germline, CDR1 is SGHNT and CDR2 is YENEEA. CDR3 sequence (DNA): TGTGCCAGCAGCTCTGGGGGCGGGGGGTTTGGTACAGATACGCAGTATTTT. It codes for CASSSGGGGFGTDTQYF.

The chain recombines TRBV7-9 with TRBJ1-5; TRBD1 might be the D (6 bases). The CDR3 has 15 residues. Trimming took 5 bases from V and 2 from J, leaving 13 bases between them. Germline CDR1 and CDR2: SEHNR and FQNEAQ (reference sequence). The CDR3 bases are TGTGCCAGCAGCAGCGGACGGACAGGCAATCAGCCCCAGCATTTT. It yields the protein CASSSGRTGNQPQHF.

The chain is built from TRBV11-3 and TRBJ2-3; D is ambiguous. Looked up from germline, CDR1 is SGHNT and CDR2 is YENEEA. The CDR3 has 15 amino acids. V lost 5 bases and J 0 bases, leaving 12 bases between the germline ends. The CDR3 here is CASSQNSFSTDTQYF. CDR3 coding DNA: TGTGCCAGCAGCCAGAACAGCTTCAGCACAGATACGCAGTATTTT.

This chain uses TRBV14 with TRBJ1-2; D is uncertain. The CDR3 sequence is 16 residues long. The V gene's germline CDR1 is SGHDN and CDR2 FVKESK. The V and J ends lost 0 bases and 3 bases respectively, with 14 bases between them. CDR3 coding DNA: TGTGCCAGCAGCCAAGATGAAGGAGCGATTGACTATGGCTACACCTTC. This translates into CASSQDEGAIDYGYTF.

In DNA form, the CDR3 reads TGTGCCAGCAGCCCCATTGCCGGGACAGGGGGTAGCACTGAAGCTTTCTTT. It specifies CASSPIAGTGGSTEAFF. The chain recombines TRBV7-9 with TRBJ1-1; 11 bases line up with TRBD1. Per the germline V gene, CDR1 is SEHNR and CDR2 is FQNEAQ (reference sequence). This CDR3 is built from 17 residues. The junction had 12 bases not matched to a gene; V was cut back by 5 bases and J by 4 bases.